A selection of T cell receptor beta chains follows, all from one sample in a study of blood T cell repertoires in COVID-19. TCRdb keeps only in-frame clones here, not all; method: immunoSEQ multiplex PCR. Altogether roughly 43,000 clones are present, less than 85% being singletons, with the ten largest covering roughly 4.6%. The source material was peripheral blood. The receptors were sampled from a woman in her 70s with acute or convalescent COVID-19. Each CDR3 is given with its conserved first and last residue. A D gene is named only where the DNA matches it firmly.

j_gene: TRBJ1-1
v_gene: TRBV5-1
d_gene: .
CDR3aa: CASSLAGMNTEAFF

j_gene: TRBJ2-5
v_gene: TRBV11-2
d_gene: .
CDR3aa: CASSLESPPSETQYF

j_gene: TRBJ1-6
v_gene: TRBV19
d_gene: .
CDR3aa: CASSSGTRNNSPLHF

j_gene: TRBJ2-5
v_gene: TRBV29-1
d_gene: TRBD2
CDR3aa: CSVARSSGSLGGETQYF

j_gene: TRBJ1-6
v_gene: TRBV6-5
d_gene: .
CDR3aa: CASIQGAGPLHF

j_gene: TRBJ1-1
v_gene: TRBV12-5
d_gene: .
CDR3aa: CASGPSGVAEAFF

j_gene: TRBJ1-6
v_gene: TRBV7-6
d_gene: .
CDR3aa: CASSLAPIGGTNNSPLHF

j_gene: TRBJ2-1
v_gene: TRBV11-3
d_gene: .
CDR3aa: CASSLSSAGKDNEQFF

j_gene: TRBJ2-6
v_gene: TRBV7-9
d_gene: .
CDR3aa: CASSLVNSGANVLTF

j_gene: TRBJ1-5
v_gene: TRBV6-5
d_gene: .
CDR3aa: CASSYSFTGNQPQHF

j_gene: TRBJ2-3
v_gene: TRBV9
d_gene: .
CDR3aa: CASSPRTGSPTDTQYF

j_gene: TRBJ2-7
v_gene: TRBV10-3
d_gene: TRBD2
CDR3aa: CAISGGLAGASTYEQYF

j_gene: TRBJ2-1
v_gene: TRBV29-1
d_gene: .
CDR3aa: CSVETMDTPNEQFF

j_gene: TRBJ1-4
v_gene: TRBV4-2
d_gene: .
CDR3aa: CASSQGGDGEKLFF

j_gene: TRBJ1-5
v_gene: TRBV13
d_gene: TRBD1
CDR3aa: CASSLGGQNQPQHF

j_gene: TRBJ2-7
v_gene: TRBV6-1
d_gene: TRBD2
CDR3aa: CASSVAGGLSYEQYF

j_gene: TRBJ1-1
v_gene: TRBV5-5
d_gene: .
CDR3aa: CASSLSGRMNTEAFF

j_gene: TRBJ2-1
v_gene: TRBV5-1
d_gene: .
CDR3aa: CASSSKPGQFTGDEQFF

j_gene: TRBJ1-6
v_gene: TRBV7-9
d_gene: .
CDR3aa: CASSLGASYNSPLHF

j_gene: TRBJ1-2
v_gene: TRBV7-2
d_gene: .
CDR3aa: CASSLEFGQTNYGYTF

j_gene: TRBJ1-5
v_gene: TRBV2
d_gene: .
CDR3aa: CASVTDTGYQPQHF

j_gene: TRBJ1-3
v_gene: TRBV6-5
d_gene: TRBD1
CDR3aa: CASRVQGAGNTIYF

j_gene: TRBJ1-6
v_gene: TRBV7-3
d_gene: .
CDR3aa: CASSLKGRAMFPGDSPLHF

j_gene: TRBJ1-1
v_gene: TRBV3-1/TRBV3-2
d_gene: TRBD1
CDR3aa: CASSRQGTEAFF

j_gene: TRBJ1-3
v_gene: TRBV19
d_gene: TRBD1
CDR3aa: CASSMGQSISGNTIYF

j_gene: TRBJ2-5
v_gene: TRBV7-9
d_gene: TRBD2
CDR3aa: CASSSGTSRQETQYF

j_gene: TRBJ2-5
v_gene: TRBV28
d_gene: TRBD2
CDR3aa: CASSLWGGRAEETQYF

j_gene: TRBJ1-1
v_gene: TRBV6-5
d_gene: .
CDR3aa: CASSYLVAGEAFF

j_gene: TRBJ1-2
v_gene: TRBV29-1
d_gene: TRBD1
CDR3aa: CSVSTGGYGYTF

j_gene: TRBJ2-5
v_gene: TRBV28
d_gene: .
CDR3aa: CASSARETQYF

j_gene: TRBJ2-1
v_gene: TRBV7-2
d_gene: TRBD2
CDR3aa: CASSSFGRVGTSGHNEQFF

j_gene: TRBJ2-2
v_gene: TRBV3-1/TRBV3-2
d_gene: .
CDR3aa: CASSQRTTWDTGELFF

j_gene: TRBJ2-5
v_gene: TRBV9
d_gene: TRBD2
CDR3aa: CASSVTSGSETQYF

j_gene: TRBJ1-5
v_gene: TRBV3-1/TRBV3-2
d_gene: .
CDR3aa: CASSHSGSNQPQHF

j_gene: TRBJ1-5
v_gene: TRBV7-2
d_gene: .
CDR3aa: CASSLDSGGGQPQHF

j_gene: TRBJ1-5
v_gene: TRBV28
d_gene: TRBD1
CDR3aa: CASSAGTDSNQPQHF

j_gene: TRBJ1-1
v_gene: TRBV5-1
d_gene: TRBD1
CDR3aa: CASSLERGTAGAFF

j_gene: TRBJ2-7
v_gene: TRBV3-1/TRBV3-2
d_gene: TRBD2
CDR3aa: CASSQGLAGVYEQYF

j_gene: TRBJ1-4
v_gene: TRBV28
d_gene: .
CDR3aa: CASRPTAANEKLFF

j_gene: TRBJ1-1
v_gene: TRBV29-1
d_gene: .
CDR3aa: CSVVPETEAFF

j_gene: TRBJ2-2
v_gene: TRBV6-4
d_gene: TRBD1
CDR3aa: CASSDSRGPGELFF

j_gene: TRBJ2-7
v_gene: TRBV3-1/TRBV3-2
d_gene: TRBD1
CDR3aa: CASSQLHIRTGNRGYEQYF

j_gene: TRBJ1-2
v_gene: TRBV7-9
d_gene: TRBD1
CDR3aa: CASSLVGQGVPHYGYTF

j_gene: TRBJ1-1
v_gene: TRBV27
d_gene: TRBD1
CDR3aa: CASSLGRGVTEAFF

j_gene: TRBJ1-2
v_gene: TRBV6-1
d_gene: .
CDR3aa: CASSDGQHGYTF

j_gene: TRBJ2-7
v_gene: TRBV5-1
d_gene: TRBD2
CDR3aa: CASSPLASTYEQYF

j_gene: TRBJ2-7
v_gene: TRBV20-1
d_gene: TRBD2
CDR3aa: CSASFREGLQYF

j_gene: TRBJ2-3
v_gene: TRBV7-9
d_gene: .
CDR3aa: CASSLFYTDTQYF

j_gene: TRBJ2-1
v_gene: TRBV11-2
d_gene: TRBD2
CDR3aa: CASSSGLAGGWGNEQFF

j_gene: TRBJ2-7
v_gene: TRBV11-2
d_gene: TRBD1
CDR3aa: CASTLVPITGDGSYEQYF

j_gene: TRBJ1-4
v_gene: TRBV7-2
d_gene: TRBD1
CDR3aa: CASSLGTGSEKLFF

j_gene: TRBJ2-4
v_gene: TRBV3-1/TRBV3-2
d_gene: .
CDR3aa: CASSQENPGTSRWNIQYF

j_gene: TRBJ2-7
v_gene: TRBV30
d_gene: .
CDR3aa: CAWGKGYEQYF